Listed here are 17 T cell receptor beta chains from one sample, sequenced in a study of post-analysis software for immune sequencing data. Study-level findings and limits: When patients were compared with controls, 4 or 5 TRBV segments were more frequent, TRBV5-6, TRBV5-1 and TRBV20-1 among them.

No antigen has been assigned to these receptors. Prepared libraries of TCR beta cDNA carried unique molecular identifiers. TCRdb passed the PCR reads through MiXCR, listing each CDR3 protein once. Of 400,000 to 500,000 distinct CDR3 sequences listed, over 30% are singletons. The sample taken for sequencing was blood. These receptors came from a girl aged 2-15 years with multiple sclerosis.

V gene TRBV7-2 combines with J gene TRBJ2-1, with TRBD2 matching over 8 bases. V trimming: 0 bases; J trimming: 8 bases; junction bases outside the gene matches: 3. The CDR3 is 14 amino acids. CDR1 and CDR2 (germline): SGHTA, FQGNSA. This CDR3 reads CASSLAAGGYEQFF. The CDR3 nucleotides are TGTGCCAGCAGCTTAGCGGCGGGGGGATATGAGCAGTTCTTC.

The J gene is TRBJ2-5, the V gene TRBV4-2; 8 nucleotides align to TRBD2. With V trimmed by 0 bases and J by 11 bases, 5 bases remained unmatched. The CDR3 covers 13 residues. The germline V gene encodes CDR1 LGHNA and CDR2 YNFKEQ. DNA of the CDR3: TGTGCCAGCAGCCAAGATATACGGGGGGGGCAGTACTTC. Translation: CASSQDIRGGQYF.

This clonotype occurred a few times. The chain recombines TRBV7-9 with TRBJ2-5, with TRBD1 matching over 8 bases. The V gene end was trimmed by 5 bases and the J gene end by 2 bases; junction bases not matched to a gene: 10. CDR1 is SEHNR and CDR2 is FQNEAQ in the germline V gene (reference sequence). This CDR3 has 16 residues. DNA of the CDR3: TGTGCCAGCAGCGCCGTGGGACAGGCGTTACAAGAGACCCAGTACTTC. Encoded protein: CASSAVGQALQETQYF.

The chain links TRBV5-1 to TRBJ2-1; D gene ambiguous. This CDR3 comprises 16 residues. CDR1 SGHRS and CDR2 YFSETQ come from the germline V gene. V dropped 0 bases and J dropped 3 bases, with 13 bases sitting between them. Here the CDR3 DNA reads TGCGCCAGCAGCTTGGGGGTAGCTCGGAACTACAATGAGCAGTTCTTC. Translation gives CASSLGVARNYNEQFF.

A few counts support this clonotype. The chain employs TRBV5-6 and TRBJ2-3; TRBD1 is a possible D gene (5 bases). The CDR3 is 16 residues long. Trimming pared 0 bases from V and 0 bases from J, leaving 11 bases between. Germline assignment: CDR1 SGHDT and CDR2 YYEEEE. The CDR3 region is CASSLGTIPSTDTQYF. The CDR3 bases are TGTGCCAGCAGCTTGGGGACAATACCTAGCACAGATACGCAGTATTTT.

The chain combines TRBV28 with TRBJ1-5, with 8 nucleotides matching TRBD1. Losses at the gene ends were 4 bases for V and 1 base for J; bases not matched to a gene: 15. The CDR3 sequence is 19 residues long. CDR1 is MDHEN, CDR2 SYDVKM, per germline. DNA for the CDR3: TGTGCCAGCAGTTCGACACAGGGGGACCCCCTCGTAAGCAATCAGCCCCAGCATTTT. Its protein product is CASSSTQGDPLVSNQPQHF.

V gene TRBV25-1 combines with J gene TRBJ1-1; D is unresolved. Between the trimmed V and J ends, which lost 3 bases and 3 bases, there was a span of 14 bases. Germline V gene data show CDR1 as MGHDK and CDR2 as SYGVNS. CDR3 length: 15 amino acids. The CDR3 here is CASSDRRRSHTEAFF. The CDR3 DNA reads TGTGCCAGCAGTGATCGACGCAGGTCGCACACTGAAGCTTTCTTT.

The sample holds a few counts of this clonotype. The chain employs TRBV6-5 and TRBJ1-4; D unresolved. Trimming removed 7 bases from V and 8 bases from J, with 8 bases in between. Germline CDR1 and CDR2: MNHEY and SVGAGI. The CDR3 spans 11 residues. CDR3: CASKEYEKLFF. In DNA, the CDR3 is TGTGCCAGCAAGGAGTACGAAAAACTGTTTTTT.

The genes are TRBV6-6 and TRBJ1-6; TRBD1 matches at 7 bases. The CDR3 is 15 residues long. Per germline, CDR1 MNHNY and CDR2 SVGAGI (reference sequence). V shed 0 bases, J shed 7 bases, and the junction held 3 bases outside the gene matches. CDR3 sequence: CASSYSGGGNSPLHF. As DNA, the CDR3 is TGTGCCAGCAGTTACTCAGGGGGCGGGAATTCACCCCTCCACTTT.

The J gene is TRBJ2-5, the V gene TRBV27; TRBD1 matches at 8 bases. The assigned J gene may be wrong: the sequence end matches TRBJ2-7 better. This CDR3 region has 13 residues. Looked up from germline, CDR1 is MNHEY and CDR2 is SMNVEV (reference sequence). CDR3 amino acids: CASSLMDRDEQYF. In DNA, the CDR3 is TGTGCCAGCAGTTTAATGGACAGGGACGAGCAGTACTTC.

This clonotype was found a few times. The gene calls are TRBV20-1 and TRBJ2-7; D is unresolved. Germline CDR1 and CDR2: DFQATT and SNEGSKA (reference sequence). The V end lost 6 bases, the J end lost 6 bases, and 18 bases lay between the germline ends. This CDR3 contains 13 residues. The CDR3 coding sequence is TGCAGTGCCACGGACCTCCGAGGCTTCGAGCAGTACTTC. Its protein product is CSATDLRGFEQYF.

The chain has TRBV6-1 and TRBJ2-1; 8 bases align to TRBD1. The CDR3 is 15 amino acids. Trimming at V came to 0 bases and at J to 6 bases, leaving 4 bases not matched to a gene. Germline V CDR1 and CDR2: MNHNS, SASEGT. CDR3 coding DNA: TGTGCCAGCAGTGAAGCGGAACAGGGGGGCAATGAGCAGTTCTTC. This codes for CASSEAEQGGNEQFF.

V gene TRBV29-1 combines with J gene TRBJ2-3, with 7 bases fitting TRBD1. This CDR3 is 14 amino acids long. Trimming took 6 bases from V and 0 from J; bases not matched to a gene: 6. From germline, CDR1 is SQVTM and CDR2 ANQGSEA. CDR3 nucleotides: TGCAGCGTAGCATCGGACAGGAGCACAGATACGCAGTATTTT. As protein: CSVASDRSTDTQYF.

This chain uses TRBV10-3 with TRBJ2-1; perhaps TRBD1 as D (6 bases). Trimming stripped 0 bases from V and 7 bases from J, with 16 bases between. The CDR3 is 16 residues long. In germline, CDR1 is ENHRY, CDR2 SYGVKD. DNA for the CDR3: TGTGCCATCAGTGAGTCGTGGGGGCGGACGTTGAATGAGCAGTTCTTC. This sequence encodes CAISESWGRTLNEQFF.

The table lists this clonotype with a few counts. The gene calls are TRBV9 and TRBJ2-7; 7 bases match TRBD2. Germline V gives CDR1 SGDLS, CDR2 YYNGEE. The CDR3 is 15 residues long. J was trimmed by 7 bases and V by 3 bases; bases with no gene match: 13. The DNA of the CDR3 is TGTGCCAGCAGCGCAGAGGCGGACGGGAGGTGGGAGCAGTACTTC. This sequence encodes CASSAEADGRWEQYF. The entire variable domain, with the rest obtained from reference TRBV9 and TRBJ2-7, is as follows: DSGVTQTPKHLITATGQRVTLRCSPRSGDLSVYWYQQSLDQGLQFLIQYYNGEERAKGNILERFSAQQFPDLHSELNLSSLELGDSALYFCASSAEADGRWEQYFGPGTRLTVT.

This clonotype was observed a few times. CDR3: CASTKAGGFDEQYF. CDR3 nucleotides: TGTGCCAGCACGAAGGCAGGGGGGTTCGACGAGCAGTACTTC. V gene TRBV25-1 combines with J gene TRBJ2-7, with D possibly being TRBD1 (7 bases). CDR3 length: 14 residues. The germline V gene encodes CDR1 MGHDK and CDR2 SYGVNS. The V and J ends lost 7 bases and 5 bases respectively, with 18 bases between them.

The V call is TRBV29-1, the J call TRBJ1-2, with 8 bases fitting TRBD1. J was trimmed by 8 bases and V by 1 base; bases with no gene match: 9. The CDR3 loop spans 14 amino acids. Germline V lookup: CDR1 SQVTM, CDR2 ANQGSEA. The DNA for the CDR3 is TGCAGCGTTGAAGGAAACAGGGGGACGTCGGGCTACACCTTC. This gives the protein CSVEGNRGTSGYTF. Full variable domain (outside the CDR3, taken from reference TRBV29-1 and TRBJ1-2): SAVISQKPSRDICQRGTSLTIQCQVDSQVTMMFWYRQQPGQSLTLIATANQGSEATYESGFVIDKFPISRPNLTFSTLTVSNMSPEDSSIYLCSVEGNRGTSGYTFGSGTRLTVV.